The clone carrying this T cell receptor (beta chain) was recorded a few times. The antigen is unknown. Of the isolated RNA, all was reverse transcribed, and so the sequenced material was expressed TCRB transcripts. Roughly 3.57 million reads on average were seen across naive, central memory and regulatory T cell samples. Only in-frame clones appear in the TCRdb table, and some are missing; sequencing was by immunoSEQ multiplex PCR. There are around 280,000 clones in the sample; approximately 8.1% occur only once, and more than 1% lies in the top ten. This entry belongs to a study of beta chain features in type 1 diabetes. The V segment lost 2 bases and the J segment 3 bases; nucleotides outside the gene matches: 5. The CDR3 spans 15 residues. The germline CDR1 and CDR2 sequences are KGHSH and LQKENI. Whole-study results and caveats: The VDJ junctions of type 1 diabetes patients carried fewer insertions and more deletions. When cDNA is sequenced, cells with high TCR expression could be over-represented.

A sort by CD45RO/CCR7/CD25/CD127/CD95/CD27 yielded CD4+ naive, central memory, regulatory and stem cell-like memory cells. This clonotype was sampled from a woman aged 18-29 years in good health. What was sequenced was central memory CD4+ T cells from blood. V and J are TRBV18 and TRBJ2-5, with TRBD2 matching over 8 bases. The CDR3 protein is CASSPGGGYKETQYF. The CDR3 region has the DNA TGTGCCAGCTCACCAGGCGGGGGGTACAAAGAGACCCAGTACTTC.